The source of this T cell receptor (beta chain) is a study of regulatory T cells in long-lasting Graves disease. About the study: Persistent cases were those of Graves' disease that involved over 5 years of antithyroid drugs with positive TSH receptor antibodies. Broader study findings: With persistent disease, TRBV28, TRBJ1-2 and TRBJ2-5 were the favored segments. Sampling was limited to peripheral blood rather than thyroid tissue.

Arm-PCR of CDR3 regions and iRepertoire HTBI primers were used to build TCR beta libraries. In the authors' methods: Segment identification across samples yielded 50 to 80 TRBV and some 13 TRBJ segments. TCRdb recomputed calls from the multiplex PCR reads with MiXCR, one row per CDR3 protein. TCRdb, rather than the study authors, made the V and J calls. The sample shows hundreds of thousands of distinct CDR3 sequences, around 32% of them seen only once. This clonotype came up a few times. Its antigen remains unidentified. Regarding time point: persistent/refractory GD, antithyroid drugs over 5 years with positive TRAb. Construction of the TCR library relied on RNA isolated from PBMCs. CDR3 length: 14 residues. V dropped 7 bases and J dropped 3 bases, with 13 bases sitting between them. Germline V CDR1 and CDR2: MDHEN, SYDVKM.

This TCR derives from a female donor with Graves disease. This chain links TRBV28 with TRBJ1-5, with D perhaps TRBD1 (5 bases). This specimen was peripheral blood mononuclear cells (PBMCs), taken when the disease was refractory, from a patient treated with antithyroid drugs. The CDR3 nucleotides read TGTGCCAGCATATTAGGGGAGTACAATCAGCCCCAGCATTTT. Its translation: CASILGEYNQPQHF.